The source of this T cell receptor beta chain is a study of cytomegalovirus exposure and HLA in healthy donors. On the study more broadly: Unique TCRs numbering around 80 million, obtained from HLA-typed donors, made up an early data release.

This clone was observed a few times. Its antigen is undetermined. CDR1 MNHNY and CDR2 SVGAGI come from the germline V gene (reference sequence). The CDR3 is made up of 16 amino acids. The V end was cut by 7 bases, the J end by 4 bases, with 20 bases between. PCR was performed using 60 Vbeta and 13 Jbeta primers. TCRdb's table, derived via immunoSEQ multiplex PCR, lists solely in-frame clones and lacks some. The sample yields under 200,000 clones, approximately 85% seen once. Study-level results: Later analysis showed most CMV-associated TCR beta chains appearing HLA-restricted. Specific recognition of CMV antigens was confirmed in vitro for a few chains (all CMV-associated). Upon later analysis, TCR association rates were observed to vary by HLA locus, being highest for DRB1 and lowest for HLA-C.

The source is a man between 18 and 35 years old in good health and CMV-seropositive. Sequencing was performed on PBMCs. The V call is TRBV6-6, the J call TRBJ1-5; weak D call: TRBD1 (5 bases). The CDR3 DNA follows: TGTGCCAGCACCCTCCAGTGGGGGGAGGAGAATCAGCCCCAGCATTTT. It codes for CASTLQWGEENQPQHF.